Below, one T cell receptor beta chain is given with its context. Its matching antigen is unknown. The data derive from a study of CXCR3-negative and CXCR3-positive naive CD8 T cells. Germline V gene sequence: CDR1 DFQATT, CDR2 SNEGSKA (reference sequence). This CDR3 contains 14 residues. Study-wide points: Naive cells positive for CXCR3 carried more hydrophobic TRB CDR3s than CXCR3-negative ones. High diversity, comparable across both naive subsets, contrasted with much lower diversity in memory CD8+ cells. Between one naive subset and the other, surface CD5 was comparable, and TCR strength was inferred from TRB CDR3 properties.

UMI labels and 5' RACE were used to prepare the TRB cDNA libraries. TCRdb re-called the 5' RACE reads and catalogs CDR3 proteins one per entry, DNA excluded. This sample's table has 150,000 to 180,000 distinct CDR3 sequences. The clonotype comes from a human donor in good health. Some clones in this sample may be carry-over from other donors' samples. The sample was naive CXCR3+ CD8+ T cells from blood. Subset here: CD45RO-CCR7+CD27+CD95- naive CD8+ T cells expressing CXCR3 (TNR3+). The chain carries TRBV20-1 and TRBJ2-7; TCRdb reports TRBD2, a call that lacks DNA to check it against. The CDR3 region is CSAELAGSSYEQYF.